These T cell receptor beta chains were read from a single sample in a study of CD8+ T cells in alopecia areata. TCRdb keeps only in-frame clones here, not all; method: immunoSEQ multiplex PCR. The repertoire holds 190,000 or so clones, about 60% seen once, with roughly 3.3% in the top ten. The sample here was CD4+ T cells sorted from blood, taken at week 4, from a patient treated with tofacitinib. Receptors were obtained from a human donor with alopecia areata. Both conserved end residues are part of each CDR3. The D gene is left open where the match is weak. Size tells how often a clone was seen (once, few, many) or the class of an expanded clone, and some rows leave it out.

d_call j_call v_call clone_size cdr3_length cdr3_aa cdr3_nt
NA TRBJ1-5 TRBV4-1 few 15 CASSLRAGPNQPQHF TGCGCCAGCAGCCTCAGAGCTGGGCCCAATCAGCCCCAGCATTTT
NA TRBJ1-5 TRBV2 NA 19 CASNTNRDKGHGGNQPQHF TGTGCCAGCAACACCAACCGGGACAAGGGACATGGGGGCAATCAGCCCCAGCATTTT
TRBD2 TRBJ2-2 TRBV30 NA 14 CAWIRLGGTGELFF TGTGCCTGGATCCGTCTCGGGGGGACCGGGGAGCTGTTTTTT
NA TRBJ1-4 TRBV29-1 few 12 CSVALTSEKLFF TGCAGCGTTGCTCTCACCAGTGAAAAACTGTTTTTT
NA TRBJ1-3 TRBV6-6 NA 13 CASILGDGNTIYF NA
NA TRBJ1-2 TRBV4-1 NA 16 CASGTEGRRTRYGYTF TGCGCCAGCGGGACCGAAGGACGCCGGACGAGGTATGGCTACACCTTC
TRBD1 TRBJ1-6 TRBV18 NA 16 CASSPTMTGANSPLHF TGTGCCAGCTCACCTACCATGACAGGGGCGAATTCACCCCTCCACTTT
NA TRBJ1-5 TRBV6-5 NA 13 CASRLLQDQPQHF TGTGCCAGCAGGTTACTACAGGATCAGCCCCAGCATTTT
NA TRBJ1-6 TRBV5-6 NA 16 CASSLRRRERTSPLHF TGTGCCAGCAGTCTACGACGGAGGGAGCGGACTTCACCCCTCCACTTT
TRBD2 TRBJ2-3 TRBV11-3 NA 16 CASSPGGTLGGDTQYF TGTGCCAGCAGCCCCGGGGGGACCCTTGGAGGGGATACGCAGTATTTT
NA TRBJ2-5 TRBV30 NA 12 CAWTSGQETQYF TGTGCCTGGACGAGCGGTCAAGAGACCCAGTACTTC
NA TRBJ2-7 TRBV6-6 few 15 CASSYSGDTSLQQYF TGTGCCAGCAGTTACTCGGGGGACACTAGCCTCCAGCAGTACTTC
TRBD1 TRBJ1-1 TRBV2 NA 18 CASRRTGTGGTKNTEAFF TGTGCCAGCAGAAGAACCGGGACAGGGGGCACTAAGAACACTGAAGCTTTCTTT
TRBD1 TRBJ1-6 TRBV29-1 NA 14 CSAQTGGNNSPLHF TGCAGCGCCCAGACAGGGGGAAATAATTCACCCCTCCACTTT
NA TRBJ2-2 TRBV29-1 NA 17 CSVIITIWEIGLGELFF TGCAGCGTCATCATCACGATCTGGGAAATTGGACTGGGGGAGCTGTTTTTT
TRBD1 TRBJ2-1 TRBV7-9 few 16 CASSSPRGGADNEQFF TGTGCCAGCAGCTCTCCCCGAGGGGGCGCCGACAATGAGCAGTTCTTC
NA TRBJ2-7 TRBV7-8 few 12 CASSRVRYEQYF TGTGCCAGCAGCAGGGTCCGCTACGAGCAGTACTTC
NA TRBJ2-1 TRBV7-9 NA 14 CASSPRDSYNEQFF TGTGCCAGCAGCCCCCGGGACTCTTACAATGAGCAGTTCTTC
NA TRBJ1-2 TRBV29-1 NA 15 CSVEDRGRGGYGYTF TGCAGCGTTGAAGATCGCGGCAGGGGAGGCTATGGCTACACCTTC
NA TRBJ2-7 TRBV29-1 NA 13 CSVEDQQKYEQYF TGCAGCGTTGAAGATCAACAGAAGTACGAGCAGTACTTC
NA TRBJ2-5 TRBV6-6 NA 12 CASSEGVETQYF TGTGCCAGCAGTGAGGGCGTGGAGACCCAGTACTTC
NA TRBJ2-3 TRBV5-1 NA 14 CASSPDYNTDTQYF TGCGCCAGCAGCCCGGACTACAACACAGATACGCAGTATTTT
NA TRBJ2-5 TRBV5-1 NA 12 CASRTKKETQYF TGCGCCAGCCGGACGAAAAAAGAGACCCAGTACTTC
NA TRBJ2-2 TRBV4-2 few 15 CASSQGTENTGELFF TGTGCCAGCAGCCAAGGGACAGAGAACACCGGGGAGCTGTTTTTT
TRBD1 TRBJ2-5 TRBV29-1 few 14 CSVDVTGGGETQYF TGCAGCGTTGATGTAACAGGGGGTGGGGAGACCCAGTACTTC
NA TRBJ2-7 TRBV6-1 NA 13 CASRATISYEQYF TGTGCCAGCAGGGCGACTATCTCCTACGAGCAGTACTTC
NA TRBJ2-7 TRBV5-6 NA 17 CASSFYLSWTQTYEQYF TGTGCCAGCAGCTTTTACCTGTCATGGACACAAACCTACGAGCAGTACTTC
TRBD1 TRBJ1-5 TRBV30 NA 15 CAWTRDSKDGQPQHF TGTGCCTGGACCCGGGACAGCAAGGATGGTCAGCCCCAGCATTTT